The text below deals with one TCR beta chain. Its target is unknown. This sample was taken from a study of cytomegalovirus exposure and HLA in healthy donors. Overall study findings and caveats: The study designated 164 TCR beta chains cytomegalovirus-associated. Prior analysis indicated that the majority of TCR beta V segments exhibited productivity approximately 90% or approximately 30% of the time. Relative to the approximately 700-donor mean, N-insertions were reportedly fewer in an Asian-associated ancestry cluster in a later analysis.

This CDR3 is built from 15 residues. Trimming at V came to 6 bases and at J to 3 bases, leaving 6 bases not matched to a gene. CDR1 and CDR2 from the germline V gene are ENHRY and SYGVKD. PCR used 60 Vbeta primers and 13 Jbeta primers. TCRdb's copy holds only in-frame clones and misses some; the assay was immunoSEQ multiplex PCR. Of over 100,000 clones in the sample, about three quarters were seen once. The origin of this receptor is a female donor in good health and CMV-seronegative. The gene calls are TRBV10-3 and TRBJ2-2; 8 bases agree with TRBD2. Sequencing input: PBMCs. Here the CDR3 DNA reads TGTGCCATCAGCCATAACGGGGGGGACACCGGGGAGCTGTTTTTT. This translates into CAISHNGGDTGELFF.